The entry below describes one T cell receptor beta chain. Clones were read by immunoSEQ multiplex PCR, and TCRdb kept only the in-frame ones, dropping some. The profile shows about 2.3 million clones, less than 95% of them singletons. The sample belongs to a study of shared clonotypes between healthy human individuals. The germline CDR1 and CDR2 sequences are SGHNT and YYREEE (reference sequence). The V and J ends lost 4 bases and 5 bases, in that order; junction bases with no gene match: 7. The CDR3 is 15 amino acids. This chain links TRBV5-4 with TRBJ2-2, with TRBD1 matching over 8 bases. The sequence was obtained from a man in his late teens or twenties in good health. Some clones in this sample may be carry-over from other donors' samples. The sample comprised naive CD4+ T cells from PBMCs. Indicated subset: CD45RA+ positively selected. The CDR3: CASSLGQEATGELFF. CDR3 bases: TGTGCCAGCAGCCTGGGACAGGAGGCTACCGGGGAGCTGTTTTTT.